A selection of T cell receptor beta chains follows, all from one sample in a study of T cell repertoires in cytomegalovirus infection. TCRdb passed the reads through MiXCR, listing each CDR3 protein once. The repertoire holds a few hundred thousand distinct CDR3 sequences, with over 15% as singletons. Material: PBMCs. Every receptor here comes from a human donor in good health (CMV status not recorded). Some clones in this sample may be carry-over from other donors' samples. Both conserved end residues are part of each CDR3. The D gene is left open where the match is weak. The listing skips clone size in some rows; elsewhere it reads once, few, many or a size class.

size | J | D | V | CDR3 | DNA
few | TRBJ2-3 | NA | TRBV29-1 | CSVVGDSGSTDTQYF | TGCAGCGTTGTAGGGGATAGCGGATCCACAGATACGCAGTATTTT
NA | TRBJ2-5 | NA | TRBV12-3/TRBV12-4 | CASSLGVAFQYF | TGTGCCAGCAGTTTAGGAGTGGCTTTCCAGTACTTC
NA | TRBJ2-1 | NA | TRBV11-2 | CASSLERVRDEQFF | TGTGCCAGCAGCTTAGAGCGCGTTAGGGATGAGCAGTTCTTC
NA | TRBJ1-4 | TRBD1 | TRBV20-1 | CSAQGGDRDEKLFF | TGCAGTGCCCAGGGTGGGGACAGGGACGAAAAACTGTTTTTT
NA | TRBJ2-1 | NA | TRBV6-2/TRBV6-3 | CASSYRPSYNEQFF | TGTGCCAGCAGTTACCGCCCCTCCTACAATGAGCAGTTCTTC
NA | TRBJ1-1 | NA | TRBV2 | CASRTPGHWNTEAFF | TGTGCCAGCAGAACACCGGGACACTGGAACACTGAAGCTTTCTTT
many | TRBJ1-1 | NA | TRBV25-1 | CASSAVRGWSTEAFF | TGTGCCAGCAGCGCCGTCAGGGGCTGGAGCACTGAAGCTTTCTTT
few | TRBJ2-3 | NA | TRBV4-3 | CASSQDLTTDTQYF | TGCGCCAGCAGCCAAGATCTCACCACAGATACGCAGTATTTT
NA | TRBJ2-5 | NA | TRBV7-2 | CASSSLGGARETQYF | TGTGCCAGCAGCTCTCTTGGGGGGGCCAGAGAGACCCAGTACTTC
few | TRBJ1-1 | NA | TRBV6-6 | CASGVGSTEAFF | TGTGCCAGCGGAGTGGGCAGCACTGAAGCTTTCTTT
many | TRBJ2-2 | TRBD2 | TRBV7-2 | CASSSRLAGVSGELFF | TGTGCCAGCAGTTCCCGACTAGCGGGAGTGTCGGGGGAGCTGTTTTTT
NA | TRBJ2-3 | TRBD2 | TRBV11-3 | CASSRLAGVTDTQYF | TGTGCCAGCAGCCGACTAGCGGGAGTGACAGATACGCAGTATTTT
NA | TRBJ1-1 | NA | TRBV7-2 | CASSLWGHDSEAFF | TGTGCCAGCAGCTTATGGGGGCATGACTCTGAAGCTTTCTTT
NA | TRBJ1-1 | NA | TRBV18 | CASSPLMDSSGLGAFF | TGTGCCAGCTCACCACTTATGGATTCGTCCGGTCTCGGAGCTTTCTTT
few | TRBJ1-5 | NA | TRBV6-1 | CASSGAANQPQHF | TGTGCCAGCAGTGGGGCCGCCAATCAGCCCCAGCATTTT
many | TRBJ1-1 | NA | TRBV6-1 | CASSSRQAEAFF | TGTGCCAGCAGTTCCCGGCAGGCTGAAGCTTTCTTT
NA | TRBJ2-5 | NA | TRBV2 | CASSESPRSRSQETQYF | TGTGCCAGCAGTGAATCCCCACGGTCTAGATCTCAAGAGACCCAGTACTTC
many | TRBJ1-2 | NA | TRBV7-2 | CASSRQADFPDAANYGYTF | TGTGCCAGCAGCCGACAGGCGGATTTCCCCGATGCAGCTAACTATGGCTACACCTTC
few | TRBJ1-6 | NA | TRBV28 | CAAGQTRYNSPLHF | TGTGCCGCGGGCCAAACCCGTTATAATTCACCCCTCCACTTT
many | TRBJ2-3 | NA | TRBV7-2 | CASSLLVGDTQYF | TGTGCCAGCAGCCTACTAGTCGGAGATACGCAGTATTTT
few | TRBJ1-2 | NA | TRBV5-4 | CASSLGGSPNYGYTF | TGTGCCAGCAGCTTGGGGGGATCACCTAACTATGGCTACACCTTC
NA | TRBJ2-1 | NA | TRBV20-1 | CSASPGAYNEQFF | TGCAGTGCTAGCCCGGGGGCTTACAATGAGCAGTTCTTC
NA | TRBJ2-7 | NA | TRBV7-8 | CASSYRTTYEQYF | TGTGCCAGCAGCTATCGGACGACCTACGAGCAGTACTTC
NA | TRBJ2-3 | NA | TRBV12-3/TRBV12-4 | CASSFSSNKQYF | TGTGCCAGCAGTTTCTCTAGTAATAAGCAGTATTTT
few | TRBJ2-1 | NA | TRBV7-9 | CASSLQSGVNEQFF | TGTGCCAGCAGCTTACAGTCCGGGGTCAATGAGCAGTTCTTC
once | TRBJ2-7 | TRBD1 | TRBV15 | CATSRDYDRGYQYF | TGTGCCACCAGCAGAGATTATGACAGGGGGTATCAGTACTTC
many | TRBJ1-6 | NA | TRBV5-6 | CASSLNDSPLHF | TGTGCCAGCAGCCTCAATGATTCACCCCTCCACTTT
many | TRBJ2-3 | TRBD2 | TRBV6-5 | CASSPRNLAGVTDTQYF | TGTGCCAGCAGTCCCCGAAACTTAGCGGGGGTAACAGATACGCAGTATTTT
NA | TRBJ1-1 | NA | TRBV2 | CASILDLNTEAFF | TGTGCCAGCATACTAGACCTGAACACTGAAGCTTTCTTT
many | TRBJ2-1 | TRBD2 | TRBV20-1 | CSATGGLAVNEQFF | TGCAGTGCTACTGGGGGACTAGCGGTAAATGAGCAGTTCTTC
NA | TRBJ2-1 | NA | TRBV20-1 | CSVAGFSYNEQFF | TGCAGTGTGGCGGGTTTCTCCTACAATGAGCAGTTCTTC
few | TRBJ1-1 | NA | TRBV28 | CASSFSPGRNTEAFF | TGTGCCAGCAGTTTTTCCCCCGGCCGAAACACTGAAGCTTTCTTT
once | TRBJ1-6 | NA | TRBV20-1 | CSARGGQANSPLHF | TGCAGTGCTAGGGGGGGACAAGCTAATTCACCCCTCCACTTT
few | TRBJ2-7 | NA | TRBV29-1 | CSVAARSAGEQYF | TGCAGCGTTGCCGCCAGGAGCGCGGGGGAGCAGTACTTC
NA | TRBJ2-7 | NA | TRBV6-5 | CASNTEQGHFYEQYF | TGTGCCAGCAACACCGAACAGGGCCACTTCTACGAGCAGTACTTC
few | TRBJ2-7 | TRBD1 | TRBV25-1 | CASSEIVQGAQDSYEQYF | TGTGCCAGCAGTGAGATAGTTCAGGGGGCTCAAGACTCCTACGAGCAGTACTTC
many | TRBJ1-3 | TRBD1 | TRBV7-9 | CASSSDRGSRNTIYF | TGTGCCAGCAGCTCGGACAGGGGTTCACGTAACACCATATATTTT
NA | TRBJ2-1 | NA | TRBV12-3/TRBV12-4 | CASSPKNGWSYNEQFF | TGTGCCAGCAGCCCCAAGAACGGGTGGTCCTACAATGAGCAGTTCTTC
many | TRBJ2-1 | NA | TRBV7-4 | CASSLISNVNNEQFF | TGTGCCAGCAGCCTAATAAGTAATGTGAACAATGAGCAGTTCTTC
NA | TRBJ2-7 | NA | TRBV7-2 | CASSLELVKEQYF | TGTGCCAGCAGCTTAGAACTCGTGAAGGAGCAGTACTTC
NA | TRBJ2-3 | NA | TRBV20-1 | CSASFLSTDTQYF | TGCAGTGCTAGTTTTCTAAGCACAGATACGCAGTATTTT
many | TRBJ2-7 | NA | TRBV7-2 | CASSLGFAYEQYF | TGTGCCAGCAGCTTAGGTTTCGCGTACGAGCAGTACTTC
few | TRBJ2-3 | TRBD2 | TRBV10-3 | CAISATSGASTDTQYF | TGTGCCATCAGCGCTACTAGCGGGGCTAGCACAGATACGCAGTATTTT
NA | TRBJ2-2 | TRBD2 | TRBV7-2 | CASSLFPGGGRGGELFF | TGTGCCAGCAGCTTATTTCCTGGCGGGGGGCGCGGCGGGGAGCTGTTTTTT
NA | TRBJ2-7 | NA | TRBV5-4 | CASSLGQPRGLEQYF | TGTGCCAGCAGCTTGGGTCAACCGCGGGGTCTAGAGCAGTACTTC
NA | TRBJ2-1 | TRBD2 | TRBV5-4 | CASSLGGTSGGYYNEQFF | TGTGCCAGCAGCTTGGGGGGGACTAGCGGGGGATACTACAATGAGCAGTTCTTC
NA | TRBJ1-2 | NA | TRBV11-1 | CASTLMRGKGRYGYTF | TGTGCCAGCACCCTTATGAGGGGGAAGGGTCGCTATGGCTACACCTTC